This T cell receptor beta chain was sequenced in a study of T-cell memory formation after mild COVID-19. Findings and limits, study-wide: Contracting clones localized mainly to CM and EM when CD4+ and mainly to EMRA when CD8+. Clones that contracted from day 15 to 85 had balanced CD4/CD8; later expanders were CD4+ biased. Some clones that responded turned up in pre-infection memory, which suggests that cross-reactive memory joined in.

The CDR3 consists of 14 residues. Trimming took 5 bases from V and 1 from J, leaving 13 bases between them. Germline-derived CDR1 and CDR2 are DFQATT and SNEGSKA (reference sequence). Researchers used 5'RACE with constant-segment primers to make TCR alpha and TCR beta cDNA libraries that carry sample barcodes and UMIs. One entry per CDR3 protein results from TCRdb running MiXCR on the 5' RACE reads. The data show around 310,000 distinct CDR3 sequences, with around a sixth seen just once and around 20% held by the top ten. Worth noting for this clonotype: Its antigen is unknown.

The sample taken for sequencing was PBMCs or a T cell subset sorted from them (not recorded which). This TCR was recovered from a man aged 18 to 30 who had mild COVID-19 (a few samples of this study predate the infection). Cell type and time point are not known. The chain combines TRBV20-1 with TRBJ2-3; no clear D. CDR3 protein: CSAPREIRTDTQYF. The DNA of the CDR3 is TGCAGTGCTCCAAGGGAAATACGCACAGATACGCAGTATTTT.